The next 31 T cell receptor beta chains were all read from a single sample in a study of cytomegalovirus exposure and HLA in healthy donors. PCR primers comprised 60 Vbeta and 13 Jbeta primers. The assay was immunoSEQ multiplex PCR, and TCRdb's table has in-frame clones only and misses some. The table records over 100,000 clones, 60% to 80% of them present only once. The sample consisted of PBMCs. Source of these receptors: a male donor in good health and CMV-seronegative.

V is TRBV5-4 and J is TRBJ1-2; D is ambiguous. Germline CDR1 reads SGHNT; CDR2 reads YYREEE (reference sequence). The CDR3 has 12 residues. V dropped 0 bases and J dropped 6 bases, with 6 bases sitting between them. CDR3 protein: CASSLAQNGYTF. CDR3 coding DNA: TGTGCCAGCAGCTTGGCCCAAAATGGCTACACCTTC.

The chain carries TRBV9 and TRBJ2-7, with 9 bases lining up with TRBD1. CDR3 length equals 14 residues. Germline assignment: CDR1 SGDLS and CDR2 YYNGEE. J gave up 1 base and V 5 bases, and 4 bases lay outside the gene matches. The CDR3 coding sequence is TGTGCCAGCAGTTATGGGACAGGGTCCTACGAGCAGTACTTC. It encodes CASSYGTGSYEQYF.

This clone was observed a few times. This chain joins TRBV7-2 and TRBJ1-1; unclear D gene. Germline V gene lookup returns CDR1 SGHTA and CDR2 FQGNSA. Trimming removed 2 bases at V and 0 bases at J, with 10 bases between. The CDR3 sequence is 15 residues long. The CDR3 DNA sequence: TGTGCCAGCAGCTTAAATCCAGGAATGAACACTGAAGCTTTCTTT. Amino acids: CASSLNPGMNTEAFF.

The V and J genes are TRBV30 and TRBJ2-3; no definite D call. V lost 0 bases and J lost 8, with 12 bases in between. The CDR3 totals 13 residues. Germline V gives CDR1 GTSNPN, CDR2 SVGIG (reference sequence). CDR3 region: CAWSVPGAGTQYF. The CDR3 DNA follows: TGTGCCTGGAGTGTACCCGGAGCTGGTACGCAGTATTTT.

CDR3 in amino acids: CACELRLAGSYEQYF. The CDR3 DNA reads TGTGCCTGTGAACTCCGACTAGCGGGGTCCTACGAGCAGTACTTC. This chain joins TRBV30 and TRBJ2-7, with 11 positions matching TRBD2. The germline V gene has CDR1 GTSNPN and CDR2 SVGIG (reference sequence). V dropped 6 bases and J dropped 1; count of bases not matched to a gene: 8. There are 15 residues in the CDR3.

This clone was seen once. The J gene is TRBJ2-7, the V gene TRBV10-3; maybe TRBD1 (5 bases). The germline CDR1 and CDR2 sequences are ENHRY and SYGVKD. This CDR3 comprises 13 residues. V gave up 4 bases and J gave up 5 bases, with 12 bases separating them. The CDR3 sequence: CAISVGAADEQYF. The CDR3 nucleotides are TGTGCCATCAGTGTAGGGGCGGCTGACGAGCAGTACTTC.

The chain uses TRBV7-3 and TRBJ2-1, with D maybe TRBD1 (5 bases). This CDR3 region has 13 residues. V dropped 4 bases and J dropped 10 bases, with 14 bases sitting between them. Per the germline V gene, CDR1 is SGHTA and CDR2 is FQGTGA. CDR3: CASSSTPRGEQFF. Written as DNA, the CDR3 is TGTGCCAGCAGCTCGACACCTAGGGGAGAGCAGTTCTTC.

The V and J genes are TRBV7-2 and TRBJ2-5; maybe TRBD2 (7 bases). V was clipped by 2 bases and J by 6 bases, with 22 bases between them. The CDR3 loop spans 17 amino acids. Germline V CDR1 and CDR2: SGHTA, FQGNSA. The CDR3 loop reads CASSLSLGGEGIKTQYF. The CDR3 region has the DNA TGTGCCAGCAGCTTATCCCTAGGGGGGGAGGGCATTAAGACCCAGTACTTC.

This clone was observed a handful of times. Here the CDR3 DNA reads TGTGCCAGCAGCTTGACCGGGACAGGGGGCTACGAGCAGTACTTC. This sequence encodes CASSLTGTGGYEQYF. The chain joins TRBV7-8 to TRBJ2-7; 11 positions agree with TRBD1. The CDR3 runs to 15 residues. With 3 bases clipped from V and 3 bases from J, the junction kept 4 bases outside the gene matches. Germline lookup yields CDR1 SGHVS and CDR2 FQNEAQ.

The genes are TRBV18 and TRBJ2-2; D remains ambiguous. This CDR3 comprises 12 residues. Trimming took 6 bases from V and 5 from J, leaving 7 bases between them. Germline lookup yields CDR1 KGHSH and CDR2 LQKENI. Here the CDR3 reads CASSTETGELFF. The CDR3 nucleotides are TGTGCCAGCTCTACCGAGACCGGGGAGCTGTTTTTT. Full variable domain (outside the CDR3, taken from reference TRBV18 and TRBJ2-2): NAGVMQNPRHLVRRRGQEARLRCSPMKGHSHVYWYRQLPEEGLKFMVYLQKENIIDESGMPKERFSAEFPKEGPSILRIQQVVRGDSAAYFCASSTETGELFFGEGSRLTVL.

As regards this clone: The sample contains more than one DNA sequence encoding this CDR3. The V and J genes are TRBV4-2 and TRBJ2-1; 8 bases align to TRBD2. The germline V gene has CDR1 LGHNA and CDR2 YNFKEQ. V was pared by 4 bases and J by 4 bases, with 0 bases of the junction left unmatched. The CDR3 runs to 13 residues. The CDR3 protein is CASSLAGYNEQFF. The CDR3 nucleotides read TGTGCCAGCAGCCTAGCGGGGTACAATGAGCAGTTCTTC.

The rearrangement joins TRBV7-2 to TRBJ2-7; D may be TRBD1 (5 bases). The CDR3 consists of 15 residues. V was pared by 1 base and J by 0 bases, with 10 bases between. Germline V gene data show CDR1 as SGHTA and CDR2 as FQGNSA. The CDR3 here is CASSLVDTPSYEQYF. The DNA of the CDR3 is TGTGCCAGCAGCTTAGTGGACACGCCCTCCTACGAGCAGTACTTC.

The CDR3 coding sequence is TGCGCCAGCAGCTTACTAGCGGTATATGATGAGCAGTTCTTC. This translates into CASSLLAVYDEQFF. The chain employs TRBV5-1 and TRBJ2-1; 8 positions agree with TRBD2. After removal of 2 bases from V and 8 bases from J, the junction contained 6 bases not matched to a gene. This CDR3 is 14 amino acids long. Germline values: CDR1 SGHRS, CDR2 YFSETQ.

The chain uses TRBV7-6 and TRBJ2-7; weak D call: TRBD2 (5 bases). V gave up 0 bases and J gave up 4 bases, with 16 bases separating them. The CDR3 has 16 residues. Germline V lookup: CDR1 SGHVS, CDR2 FNYEAQ. DNA for the CDR3: TGTGCCAGCAGCTTAGCCCTAGAGGGAAAGGGATACGAGCAGTACTTC. Translated: CASSLALEGKGYEQYF.

This clone was counted a single time. This sequence joins TRBV11-2 and TRBJ1-2; TRBD1 agrees at 9 bases. V lost 5 bases, J lost 5 bases, and 6 bases stayed unmatched. Germline lookup yields CDR1 SGHAT and CDR2 FQNNGV. CDR3 length: 14 residues. DNA of the CDR3: TGTGCCAGCAGCCCGGACAGGGGTAGTTATGGCTACACCTTC. Translated: CASSPDRGSYGYTF.

The chain has TRBV4-3 and TRBJ1-1; 7 nucleotides agree with TRBD1. Germline V CDR1 and CDR2: LGHNA, YSLEER. J lost 4 bases, V lost 0 bases, and 5 bases had no gene match. This CDR3 has 15 residues. CDR3 loop: CASSQDKGAGTEAFF. CDR3 nucleotides: TGCGCCAGCAGCCAAGATAAGGGGGCAGGCACTGAAGCTTTCTTT.

The J gene is TRBJ1-5, the V gene TRBV4-3; D is unclear. V was cut by 0 bases and J by 7 bases, with 13 bases left in between. The CDR3 has 15 residues. Germline V lookup: CDR1 LGHNA, CDR2 YSLEER. CDR3 region: CASSQELAVFQPQHF. As DNA, the CDR3 is TGCGCCAGCAGCCAAGAGCTGGCAGTTTTCCAGCCCCAGCATTTT.

This chain's CDR3 is CASSQGNEQGAEETQYF. Written as DNA, the CDR3 is TGCGCCAGCAGCCAAGGAAACGAACAGGGGGCAGAGGAGACCCAGTACTTC. The chain recombines TRBV4-3 with TRBJ2-5, with 9 bases aligning to TRBD1. Germline V gene lookup returns CDR1 LGHNA and CDR2 YSLEER. CDR3 length: 17 residues. Losses at the gene ends were 1 base for V and 5 bases for J; bases not matched to a gene: 11.

This chain joins TRBV19 and TRBJ1-3; TRBD1 might be the D (6 bases). Trimming took 4 bases from V and 2 from J, leaving 30 bases between them. CDR1 is LNHDA, CDR2 SQIVND, per germline (reference sequence). The CDR3 contains 21 residues. CDR3 in amino acids: CASSRKTPGHRVRLTGNTIYF. The CDR3 DNA reads TGTGCCAGTAGTAGAAAGACTCCGGGACATAGAGTTAGATTGACTGGAAACACCATATATTTT.

The chain uses TRBV6-5 and TRBJ2-7; D perhaps matches TRBD1 (5 bases). The CDR3 contains 14 residues. The germline V gene has CDR1 MNHEY and CDR2 SVGAGI. V lost 2 bases, J lost 9 bases, and 17 bases lay in between. The CDR3, as DNA: TGTGCCAGCAGTTACAGTATGGCAGGGAACGGGCAGTACTTC. It yields the protein CASSYSMAGNGQYF.

This clone was seen more than once but under ten times. The chain carries TRBV6-1 and TRBJ2-7; D not certain. V lost 2 bases and J lost 3, with 8 bases in between. The CDR3 contains 13 residues. The germline V gene has CDR1 MNHNS and CDR2 SASEGT. DNA of the CDR3: TGTGCCAGCAGTGAACGGTCCAACTACGAGCAGTACTTC. This codes for CASSERSNYEQYF.

The V call is TRBV4-1, the J call TRBJ1-2, with D hard to call. Germline CDR1 reads MGHRA; CDR2 reads YSYEKL. Trimming shortened V by 0 bases and J by 2 bases, and 10 bases separated the two germline ends. The CDR3 length is 15 residues. The CDR3 nucleotides read TGCGCCAGCAGCCAAGATGAAAGCGTGAACTATGGCTACACCTTC. It codes for CASSQDESVNYGYTF.

The gene calls are TRBV30 and TRBJ1-1; D is ambiguous. The germline V and J ends were trimmed by 3 bases and 8 bases, with 10 bases remaining between them. The germline gives CDR1 GTSNPN, CDR2 SVGIG (reference sequence). This CDR3 region has 11 residues. CDR3 DNA sequence: TGTGCCTGGAGGTCCCCCCGGGAAGCTTTCTTT. Translating gives CAWRSPREAFF.

The CDR3 here is CASSFDRAGETQYF. CDR3 in DNA: TGTGCCAGCAGTTTTGACAGGGCGGGAGAGACCCAGTACTTC. The chain combines TRBV28 with TRBJ2-5; 7 nucleotides agree with TRBD1. The germline V gene encodes CDR1 MDHEN and CDR2 SYDVKM. The V and J ends lost 3 bases and 4 bases, in that order; junction bases with no gene match: 5. The CDR3 runs to 14 residues. Looking up the rest from reference TRBV28 and TRBJ2-5 gives the full variable domain: DVKVTQSSRYLVKRTGEKVFLECVQDMDHENMFWYRQDPGLGLRLIYFSYDVKMKEKGDIPEGYSVSREKKERFSLILESASTNQTSMYLCASSFDRAGETQYFGPGTRLLVL.

This chain connects TRBV23-1 to TRBJ1-2, with 9 bases fitting TRBD1. TRBV23-1 qualifies as an ORF whose function is uncertain. Trimming cost V 3 bases and J 6 bases; bases outside gene matches: 8. CDR3 length: 15 residues. The CDR3 bases are TGCGCCAGCAGTCACGGGACAGGGATACAGGATGGCTACACCTTC. It yields the protein CASSHGTGIQDGYTF.

This chain links TRBV6-1 with TRBJ1-1; D not certain. Trimming removed 8 bases at V and 3 bases at J, with 16 bases between. CDR1 and CDR2 from the germline V gene are MNHNS and SASEGT. This CDR3 is 14 amino acids long. The CDR3 is CASAVQRWDTEAFF. The CDR3 DNA reads as TGTGCCAGCGCGGTCCAACGATGGGACACTGAAGCTTTCTTT.

The CDR3 sequence: CASSQGTLAGGPVDTQYF. For the CDR3, the DNA is TGTGCCAGCAGCCAAGGGACCCTAGCGGGAGGGCCGGTAGATACGCAGTATTTT. The rearrangement uses TRBV4-2 and TRBJ2-3; 12 nucleotides match TRBD2. The CDR3 contains 18 residues. CDR1 is LGHNA and CDR2 is YNFKEQ in the germline V gene. The junction had 10 bases not matched to a gene; V was cut back by 1 base and J by 5 bases.

The chain has TRBV11-3 and TRBJ2-3; perhaps TRBD1 as D (6 bases). Between the trimmed V and J ends, which lost 3 bases and 2 bases, there was a span of 12 bases. This CDR3 has 15 residues. Per the germline V gene, CDR1 is SGHNT and CDR2 is YENEEA. This chain's CDR3 is CASSLSRQDTDTQYF. The CDR3 DNA follows: TGTGCCAGCAGCTTGTCCCGACAGGACACAGATACGCAGTATTTT.

CDR3 DNA sequence: TGCAGCGTTGAATGTCGGGGGAGGCCCAGCAATGAGCAGTTCTTC. Translating gives CSVECRGRPSNEQFF. The chain joins TRBV29-1 to TRBJ2-1; possible D gene TRBD2, 6 bases. Between the trimmed V and J ends, which lost 2 bases and 6 bases, there was a span of 17 bases. Germline V lookup: CDR1 SQVTM, CDR2 ANQGSEA. The CDR3 covers 15 residues.

There are a few counts of this clone. The chain joins TRBV6-1 to TRBJ2-7; 8 positions agree with TRBD2. CDR3 length: 14 amino acids. V shed 11 bases, J shed 1 base, and the junction held 10 bases outside the gene matches. From germline, CDR1 is MNHNS and CDR2 SASEGT. The CDR3 reads CAGGTSGGSYEQYF. The DNA of the CDR3 is TGTGCCGGGGGAACTAGCGGTGGATCCTACGAGCAGTACTTC.

The gene calls are TRBV11-3 and TRBJ2-2; maybe TRBD2 (5 bases). Germline loops: CDR1 SGHNT, CDR2 YENEEA. Between the trimmed V and J ends, which lost 4 bases and 7 bases, there was a span of 13 bases. This CDR3 has 14 residues. In DNA, the CDR3 is TGTGCCAGCAGCTCTGCGCGGGCCCACGGGGAGCTGTTTTTT. It is translated as CASSSARAHGELFF. The entire variable domain, with the rest obtained from reference TRBV11-3 and TRBJ2-2, is as follows: EAGVVQSPRYKIIEKKQPVAFWCNPISGHNTLYWYLQNLGQGPELLIRYENEEAVDDSQLPKDRFSAERLKGVDSTLKIQPAELGDSAVYLCASSSARAHGELFFGEGSRLTVL.